The 19 T cell receptor beta chains given below trace back to one sample, sequenced in a study of vaccination effects on CD4 cells after COVID-19. Only in-frame clones appear in the TCRdb table, and some are missing; sequencing was by immunoSEQ multiplex PCR. Here the sample spans tens of thousands of clones, 74% being singletons. No cognate antigen is known for these TCRs. Before any sequencing was done, the ViraFEST assay used viral peptide pools to expand antigen-specific CD4+ T cells. Culturing for approximately 10 days preceded CD4+ T cell isolation. Two doses of BNT162b2 or mRNA-1273 vaccine were administered to participants. The material was CD4+ T cells from PBMCs cultured with HCoV-229E spike peptides, obtained after COVID-19 vaccination. The receptors come from a human donor who received a COVID-19 vaccine.

The table lists this clone with a count of one. CDR3 region: CASSLGDSNNQPQHF. The CDR3 bases are TGTGCCAGCAGCTTAGGGGACAGCAATAATCAGCCCCAGCATTTT. The chain carries TRBV7-9 and TRBJ1-5; 7 bases map to TRBD1. V was clipped by 1 base and J by 4 bases; unmatched bases: 4. The CDR3 is made up of 15 amino acids. CDR1 and CDR2 (germline): SEHNR, FQNEAQ (reference sequence).

The CDR3 here is CASSVLELPEVDTQYF. CDR3 DNA: TGTGCCAGCAGCGTATTGGAACTCCCAGAGGTGGATACGCAGTATTTT. The chain is built from TRBV9 and TRBJ2-3, with unresolved D. V lost 1 base to trimming and J lost 6 bases, with 18 bases between them. CDR1 and CDR2 from the germline V gene are SGDLS and YYNGEE. This CDR3 region has 16 residues.

The chain recombines TRBV18 with TRBJ2-2, with a tentative D call TRBD2 (5 bases). Germline V CDR1 and CDR2: KGHSH, LQKENI. The CDR3 runs 13 residues. Trimming shortened V by 4 bases and J by 4 bases, and 7 bases separated the two germline ends. CDR3 amino acids: CASSRGPTGELFF. CDR3 nucleotide sequence: TGTGCCAGCTCACGCGGGCCCACCGGGGAGCTGTTTTTT. The full variable domain, its missing parts supplied by reference TRBV18 and TRBJ2-2, is NAGVMQNPRHLVRRRGQEARLRCSPMKGHSHVYWYRQLPEEGLKFMVYLQKENIIDESGMPKERFSAEFPKEGPSILRIQQVVRGDSAAYFCASSRGPTGELFFGEGSRLTVL.

This chain joins TRBV6-4 and TRBJ1-2; D is ambiguous. Trimming took off 2 bases at V and 6 bases at J, with 19 bases between the two ends. The CDR3 contains 16 residues. CDR1 is MRHNA, CDR2 SNTAGT, per germline. This CDR3 reads CASSDTPQAFANGYTF. The CDR3 DNA reads TGTGCCAGCAGTGACACACCCCAGGCTTTTGCGAATGGCTACACCTTC.

This clone occurred a few times. This chain uses TRBV24-1 with TRBJ2-2; D is possibly TRBD2 (8 bases). The CDR3 totals 15 residues. The V end was cut by 6 bases, the J end by 3 bases, with 13 bases between. CDR1 KGHDR and CDR2 SFDVKD come from the germline V gene. The CDR3 sequence: CATSREGADTGELFF. In DNA form, the CDR3 reads TGTGCCACCAGTCGGGAGGGGGCAGACACCGGGGAGCTGTTTTTT.

The chain links TRBV3-1 (or the pseudogene TRBV3-2) to TRBJ1-2; 7 bases line up with TRBD1. V lost 4 bases, J lost 8 bases, and 10 bases stayed unmatched. CDR1 and CDR2 from the germline V gene are LGHDT and YNNKEL (reference sequence). CDR3 size: 14 residues. CDR3 loop: CASSLNEGAGGYTF. In DNA form, the CDR3 reads TGTGCCAGCAGCCTCAACGAGGGGGCGGGGGGCTACACCTTC.

The chain links TRBV6-5 to TRBJ1-6; unclear D gene. In germline, CDR1 is MNHEY, CDR2 SVGAGI. The CDR3 extends over 14 amino acids. Trimming took 11 bases from V and 0 from J, leaving 11 bases between them. CDR3 sequence: CASFSRSYNSPLHF. CDR3 DNA sequence: TGTGCCTCCTTCTCGCGCTCCTATAATTCACCCCTCCACTTT.

The chain has TRBV6-6 and TRBJ1-5; D is uncertain. V was shortened by 6 bases and J by 1 base, with 7 bases between the two germline ends. Germline CDR1 and CDR2: MNHNY and SVGAGI (reference sequence). The CDR3 loop spans 13 amino acids. In nucleotides, the CDR3 is TGTGCCAGCAGCCCTAGAAGCAATCAGCCCCAGCATTTT. Protein sequence: CASSPRSNQPQHF.

The V call is TRBV19, the J call TRBJ1-4; the D gene is possibly TRBD1 (6 bases). Trimming removed 5 bases from V and 7 bases from J, with 17 bases in between. This CDR3 is built from 15 residues. Germline values: CDR1 LNHDA, CDR2 SQIVND (reference sequence). The DNA for the CDR3 is TGTGCCAGTAGTGGTCGACAGGATCGGCGTGAAAAACTGTTTTTT. This translates into CASSGRQDRREKLFF.

This rearrangement joins TRBV12-3 or TRBV12-4 to TRBJ2-5; no clear D gene. CDR3 length equals 11 residues. The ends were cut back, 6 bases at V and 1 base at J, with 3 bases in the middle. The DNA of the CDR3 is TGTGCCAGCAGACTCCAAGAGACCCAGTACTTC. This translates into CASRLQETQYF.

The table lists this clone with a few counts. In DNA, the CDR3 is TGTGCCAGCAGTTCCCGGACAGCTACCTACGAGCAGTACGTC. Protein sequence: CASSSRTATYEQYV. The rearrangement links TRBV6-2 or TRBV6-3 to TRBJ2-7; D may be TRBD1 (6 bases). Germline loops: CDR1 MNHEY, CDR2 SVGEGT. V lost 4 bases and J 2 bases, leaving 12 bases between the germline ends. The CDR3 is 14 amino acids.

V and J are TRBV18 and TRBJ1-1, with D uncertain. This CDR3 contains 14 residues. Between the trimmed V and J ends, which lost 1 base and 8 bases, there was a span of 14 bases. CDR1 is KGHSH, CDR2 LQKENI, per germline. CDR3 DNA sequence: TGTGCCAGCTCACCACTTTCCCCTGGCGGGGAAGCTTTCTTT. Its translation: CASSPLSPGGEAFF.

The rearrangement joins TRBV6-5 to TRBJ2-7; 10 bases match TRBD1. Losses at the gene ends were 2 bases for V and 0 bases for J; bases not matched to a gene: 1. In germline, CDR1 is MNHEY, CDR2 SVGAGI. This CDR3 has 15 amino acids. The DNA for the CDR3 is TGTGCCAGCAGTTACGGGACAGGGGCCTCCTACGAGCAGTACGTC. It is translated as CASSYGTGASYEQYV.

The chain joins TRBV10-3 to TRBJ2-5; D perhaps matches TRBD2 (6 bases). V lost 10 bases, J lost 1 base, and 13 bases lay in between. The germline CDR1 and CDR2 sequences are ENHRY and SYGVKD. The CDR3 is 13 amino acids. Here the CDR3 reads CANARDSQETQYF. CDR3 DNA sequence: TGTGCCAACGCCAGGGACTCCCAAGAGACCCAGTACTTC.

This sequence joins TRBV10-3 and TRBJ1-5, with 8 bases lining up with TRBD1. Trimming cost V 3 bases and J 3 bases; bases outside gene matches: 4. Germline CDR1 is ENHRY and CDR2 is SYGVKD. The CDR3 spans 15 residues. The DNA for the CDR3 is TGTGCCATCAGTGAAACGGGACAGGACAATCAGCCCCAGCATTTT. Protein sequence: CAISETGQDNQPQHF.

The rearrangement uses TRBV6-6 and TRBJ2-3, with a possible D match to TRBD1 (6 bases). Per the germline V gene, CDR1 is MNHNY and CDR2 is SVGAGI (reference sequence). The V end was cut by 5 bases, the J end by 5 bases, with 23 bases between. CDR3 length: 17 amino acids. The CDR3 region is CASSPTAGRGRGDTQYF. CDR3 coding DNA: TGTGCCAGCAGTCCGACCGCGGGCAGGGGTCGAGGAGATACGCAGTATTTT.

The chain employs TRBV5-1 and TRBJ2-2; 11 nucleotides match TRBD1. With 5 bases clipped from V and 4 bases from J, the junction kept 7 bases outside the gene matches. CDR3 size: 16 residues. CDR1 and CDR2 from the germline V gene are SGHRS and YFSETQ. For the CDR3, the DNA is TGCGCCAGCAGAAGGAGGGGACAGGGGGTCACCGGGGAGCTGTTTTTT. Protein sequence: CASRRRGQGVTGELFF.

This chain links TRBV18 with TRBJ1-1, with D perhaps TRBD1 (5 bases). The germline CDR1 and CDR2 sequences are KGHSH and LQKENI. This CDR3 contains 14 residues. V shed 0 bases and J shed 7 bases, with 12 bases lying between them. The CDR3 loop reads CASSPPVVGGEAFF. CDR3 bases: TGTGCCAGCTCACCACCCGTAGTCGGGGGTGAAGCTTTCTTT.

This clone appeared once. The chain joins TRBV5-1 to TRBJ2-3; no definite D call. CDR1 SGHRS and CDR2 YFSETQ come from the germline V gene. Deletions cut 2 bases from V and 6 bases from J, with 16 bases between. This CDR3 has 15 amino acids. The CDR3 reads CASSLRGARPDTQYF. DNA for the CDR3: TGCGCCAGCAGCTTACGAGGCGCTCGGCCGGATACGCAGTATTTT.